This passage covers 5 T cell receptor beta chains from one sample sequenced in a study of blood T cell repertoires in COVID-19 (dated by TCRdb to 2018 to 2021). Library method: the immunoSEQ multiplex PCR assay. This is the immuneACCESS table as TCRdb keeps it, with only in-frame sequences that have V and J called. A part of the clones is gone; compared with another copy, unresolved V genes explain less than half, and the rest is unexplained. This sample gives tens of thousands of clones in total; roughly 83% of them show up just once. Of the sample, 6.5% to 7.5% falls within the top ten clones. Sequencing input: peripheral blood. Receptors originate from a young man with COVID-19, enrolled during active disease.

V gene TRBV18 combines with J gene TRBJ1-3; D is uncertain. The V gene lost 1 base and the J gene lost 1 base, with 8 bases spanning the gap. The CDR3 spans 15 residues. Germline assignment: CDR1 KGHSH and CDR2 LQKENI. The CDR3 DNA sequence: TGTGCCAGCTCACCACAAATAATGTCTGGAAACACCATATATTTT. Translating it yields CASSPQIMSGNTIYF. Full variable domain (rest looked up from reference TRBV18 and TRBJ1-3): NAGVMQNPRHLVRRRGQEARLRCSPMKGHSHVYWYRQLPEEGLKFMVYLQKENIIDESGMPKERFSAEFPKEGPSILRIQQVVRGDSAAYFCASSPQIMSGNTIYFGEGSWLTVV.

V gene TRBV5-1 combines with J gene TRBJ1-3; 9 bases fit TRBD1. J gave up 3 bases and V 3 bases, and 4 bases lay outside the gene matches. The CDR3 runs 15 residues. Per germline, CDR1 SGHRS and CDR2 YFSETQ. CDR3 DNA sequence: TGCGCCAGCAGCTCACAGGGGGCGGGTGGAAACACCATATATTTT. As protein: CASSSQGAGGNTIYF.

This rearrangement joins TRBV2 to TRBJ1-1; 7 nucleotides align to TRBD1. The CDR3 sequence is 13 residues long. Trimming at V came to 6 bases and at J to 1 base, leaving 2 bases not matched to a gene. Germline V gives CDR1 SNHLY, CDR2 FYNNEI. The CDR3 loop is CASSRDRNTEAFF. The CDR3 coding sequence is TGTGCCAGCAGCCGGGACAGGAACACTGAAGCTTTCTTT.

The chain is built from TRBV28 and TRBJ1-4; perhaps TRBD1 as D (5 bases). The CDR3 is made up of 14 amino acids. V lost 4 bases and J 4 bases, leaving 10 bases between the germline ends. Per the germline V gene, CDR1 is MDHEN and CDR2 is SYDVKM. CDR3 protein: CASSSGHRNEKLFF. CDR3 coding DNA: TGTGCCAGCAGTTCAGGGCATCGTAATGAAAAACTGTTTTTT.

There are a few counts of this clone. The V gene is TRBV19, the J gene TRBJ1-1; perhaps TRBD1 as D (6 bases). V shed 5 bases and J shed 1 base, with 20 bases lying between them. Germline CDR1 and CDR2: LNHDA and SQIVND (reference sequence). CDR3 length: 17 residues. DNA for the CDR3: TGTGCCAGTAGTTACGTCCGATTTCTACAGGGGAACACTGAAGCTTTCTTT. Translation: CASSYVRFLQGNTEAFF. The full variable domain, completed using reference TRBV19 and TRBJ1-1, is DGGITQSPKYLFRKEGQNVTLSCEQNLNHDAMYWYRQDPGQGLRLIYYSQIVNDFQKGDIAEGYSVSREKKESFPLTVTSAQKNPTAFYLCASSYVRFLQGNTEAFFGQGTRLTVV.